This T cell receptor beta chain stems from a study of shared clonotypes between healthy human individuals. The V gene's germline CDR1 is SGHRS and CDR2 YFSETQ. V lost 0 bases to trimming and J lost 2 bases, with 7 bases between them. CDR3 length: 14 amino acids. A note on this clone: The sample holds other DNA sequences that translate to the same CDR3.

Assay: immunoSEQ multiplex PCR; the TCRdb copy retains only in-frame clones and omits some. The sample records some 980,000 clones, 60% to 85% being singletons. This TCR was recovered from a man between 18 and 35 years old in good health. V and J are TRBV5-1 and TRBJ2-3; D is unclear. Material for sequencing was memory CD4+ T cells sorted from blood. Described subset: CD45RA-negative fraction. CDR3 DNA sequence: TGCGCCAGCAGCTTGGCGCTAGACACAGATACGCAGTATTTT. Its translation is CASSLALDTDTQYF.